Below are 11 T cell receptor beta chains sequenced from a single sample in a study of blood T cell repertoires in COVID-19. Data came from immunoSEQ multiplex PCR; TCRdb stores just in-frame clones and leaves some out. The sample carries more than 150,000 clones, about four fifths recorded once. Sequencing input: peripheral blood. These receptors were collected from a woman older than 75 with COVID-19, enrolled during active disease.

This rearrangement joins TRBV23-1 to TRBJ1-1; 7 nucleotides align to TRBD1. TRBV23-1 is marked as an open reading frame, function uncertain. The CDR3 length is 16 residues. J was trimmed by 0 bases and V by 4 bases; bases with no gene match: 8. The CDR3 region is CASSPGQRILNTEAFF. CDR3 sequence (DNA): TGCGCCAGCAGTCCGGGACAGAGGATACTGAACACTGAAGCTTTCTTT.

DNA of the CDR3: TGTGCCAGCAGCGGCGGACACCAACTCAATCAGCCCCAGCATTTT. It translates to CASSGGHQLNQPQHF. V gene TRBV5-4 combines with J gene TRBJ1-5, with a tentative D call TRBD1 (5 bases). This CDR3 has 15 residues. In germline, CDR1 is SGHNT, CDR2 YYREEE (reference sequence). V was trimmed by 4 bases and J by 3 bases, leaving 14 bases between them.

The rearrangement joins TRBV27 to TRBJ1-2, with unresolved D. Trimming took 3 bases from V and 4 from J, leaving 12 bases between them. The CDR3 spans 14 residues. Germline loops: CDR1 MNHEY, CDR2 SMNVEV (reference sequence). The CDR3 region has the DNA TGTGCCAGCAGTTTGCATGCGTACAGCTATGGCTACACCTTC. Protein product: CASSLHAYSYGYTF.

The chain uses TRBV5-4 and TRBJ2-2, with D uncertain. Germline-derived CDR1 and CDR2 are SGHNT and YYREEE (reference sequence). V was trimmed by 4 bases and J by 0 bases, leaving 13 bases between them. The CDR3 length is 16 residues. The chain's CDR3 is CASSRNRQANTGELFF. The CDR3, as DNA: TGTGCCAGCAGCCGCAATCGGCAGGCGAACACCGGGGAGCTGTTTTTT.

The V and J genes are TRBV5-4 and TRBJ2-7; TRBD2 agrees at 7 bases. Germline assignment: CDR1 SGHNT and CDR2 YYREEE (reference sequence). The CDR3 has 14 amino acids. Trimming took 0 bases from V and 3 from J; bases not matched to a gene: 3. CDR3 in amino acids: CASSLGGRDYEQYF. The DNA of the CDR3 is TGTGCCAGCAGCTTGGGTGGGAGGGACTACGAGCAGTACTTC. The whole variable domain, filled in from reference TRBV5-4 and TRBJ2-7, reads ETGVTQSPTHLIKTRGQQVTLRCSSQSGHNTVSWYQQALGQGPQFIFQYYREEENGRGNFPPRFSGLQFPNYSSELNVNALELDDSALYLCASSLGGRDYEQYFGPGTRLTVT.

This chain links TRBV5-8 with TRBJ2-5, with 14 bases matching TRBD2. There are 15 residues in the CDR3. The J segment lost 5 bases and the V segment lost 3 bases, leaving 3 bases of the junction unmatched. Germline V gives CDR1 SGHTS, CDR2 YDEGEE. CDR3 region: CASSSRTSGGETQYF. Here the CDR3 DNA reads TGTGCCAGCAGCTCACGGACTAGCGGGGGGGAGACCCAGTACTTC.

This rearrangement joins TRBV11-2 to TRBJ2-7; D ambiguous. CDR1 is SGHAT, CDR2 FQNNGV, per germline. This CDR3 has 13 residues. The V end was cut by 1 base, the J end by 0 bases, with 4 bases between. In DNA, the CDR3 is TGTGCCAGCAGCTTAGCGAGCTCCTACGAGCAGTACTTC. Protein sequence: CASSLASSYEQYF.

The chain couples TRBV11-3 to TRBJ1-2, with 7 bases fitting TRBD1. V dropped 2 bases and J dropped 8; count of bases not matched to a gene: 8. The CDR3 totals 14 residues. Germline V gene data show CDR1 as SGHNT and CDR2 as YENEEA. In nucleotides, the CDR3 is TGTGCCAGCAGCTTAATGGGACAGTCTGGGGGCTACACCTTC. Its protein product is CASSLMGQSGGYTF.

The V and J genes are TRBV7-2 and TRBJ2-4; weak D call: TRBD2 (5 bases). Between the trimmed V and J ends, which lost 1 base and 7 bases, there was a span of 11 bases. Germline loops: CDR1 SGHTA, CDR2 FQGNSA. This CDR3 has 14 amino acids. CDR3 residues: CASSLGSTGNIQYF. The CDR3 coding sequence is TGTGCCAGCAGCTTAGGGTCCACGGGGAACATTCAGTACTTC.

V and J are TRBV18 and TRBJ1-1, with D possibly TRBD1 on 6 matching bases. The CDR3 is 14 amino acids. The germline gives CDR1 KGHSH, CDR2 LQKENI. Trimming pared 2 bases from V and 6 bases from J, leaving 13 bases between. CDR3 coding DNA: TGTGCCAGCTCACCATTAGACAGGTCTTCTGAAGCTTTCTTT. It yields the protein CASSPLDRSSEAFF.

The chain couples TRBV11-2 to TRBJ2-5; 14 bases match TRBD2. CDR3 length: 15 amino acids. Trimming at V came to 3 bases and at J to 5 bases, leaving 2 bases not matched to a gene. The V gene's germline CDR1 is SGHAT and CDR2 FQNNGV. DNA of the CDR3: TGTGCCAGCAGCTTTGGGACTAGCGGGGGTGAGACCCAGTACTTC. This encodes CASSFGTSGGETQYF.